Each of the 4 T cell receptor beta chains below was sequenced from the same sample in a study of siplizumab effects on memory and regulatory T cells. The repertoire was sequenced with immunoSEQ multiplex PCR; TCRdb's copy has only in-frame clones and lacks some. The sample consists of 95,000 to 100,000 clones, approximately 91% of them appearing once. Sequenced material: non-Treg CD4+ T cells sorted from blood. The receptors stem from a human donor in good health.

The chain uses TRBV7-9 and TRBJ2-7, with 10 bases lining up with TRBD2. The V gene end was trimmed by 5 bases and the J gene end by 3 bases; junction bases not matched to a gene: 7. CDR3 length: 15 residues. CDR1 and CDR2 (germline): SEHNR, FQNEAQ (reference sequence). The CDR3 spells CASSVGLAAYYEQYF. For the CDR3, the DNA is TGTGCCAGCAGCGTAGGACTAGCGGCGTACTACGAGCAGTACTTC.

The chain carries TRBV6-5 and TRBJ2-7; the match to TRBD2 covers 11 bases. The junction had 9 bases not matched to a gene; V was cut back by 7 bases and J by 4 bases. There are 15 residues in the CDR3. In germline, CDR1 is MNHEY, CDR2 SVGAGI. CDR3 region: CASKQYSGRVYEQYF. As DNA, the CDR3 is TGTGCCAGCAAACAGTATAGCGGGAGGGTATACGAGCAGTACTTC.

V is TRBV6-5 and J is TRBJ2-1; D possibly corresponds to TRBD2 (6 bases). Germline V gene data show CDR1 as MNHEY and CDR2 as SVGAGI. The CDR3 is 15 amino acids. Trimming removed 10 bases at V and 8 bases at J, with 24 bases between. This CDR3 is CATKTPGLPAHEQFF. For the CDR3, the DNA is TGTGCCACCAAGACCCCGGGACTCCCGGCCCATGAGCAGTTCTTC.

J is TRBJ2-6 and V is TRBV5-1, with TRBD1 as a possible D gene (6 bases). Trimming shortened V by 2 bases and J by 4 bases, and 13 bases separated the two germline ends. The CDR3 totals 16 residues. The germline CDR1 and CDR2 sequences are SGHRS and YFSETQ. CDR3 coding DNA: TGCGCCAGCAGCTTAACAGGGCGAGAAGGGGCCAACGTCCTGACTTTC. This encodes CASSLTGREGANVLTF.